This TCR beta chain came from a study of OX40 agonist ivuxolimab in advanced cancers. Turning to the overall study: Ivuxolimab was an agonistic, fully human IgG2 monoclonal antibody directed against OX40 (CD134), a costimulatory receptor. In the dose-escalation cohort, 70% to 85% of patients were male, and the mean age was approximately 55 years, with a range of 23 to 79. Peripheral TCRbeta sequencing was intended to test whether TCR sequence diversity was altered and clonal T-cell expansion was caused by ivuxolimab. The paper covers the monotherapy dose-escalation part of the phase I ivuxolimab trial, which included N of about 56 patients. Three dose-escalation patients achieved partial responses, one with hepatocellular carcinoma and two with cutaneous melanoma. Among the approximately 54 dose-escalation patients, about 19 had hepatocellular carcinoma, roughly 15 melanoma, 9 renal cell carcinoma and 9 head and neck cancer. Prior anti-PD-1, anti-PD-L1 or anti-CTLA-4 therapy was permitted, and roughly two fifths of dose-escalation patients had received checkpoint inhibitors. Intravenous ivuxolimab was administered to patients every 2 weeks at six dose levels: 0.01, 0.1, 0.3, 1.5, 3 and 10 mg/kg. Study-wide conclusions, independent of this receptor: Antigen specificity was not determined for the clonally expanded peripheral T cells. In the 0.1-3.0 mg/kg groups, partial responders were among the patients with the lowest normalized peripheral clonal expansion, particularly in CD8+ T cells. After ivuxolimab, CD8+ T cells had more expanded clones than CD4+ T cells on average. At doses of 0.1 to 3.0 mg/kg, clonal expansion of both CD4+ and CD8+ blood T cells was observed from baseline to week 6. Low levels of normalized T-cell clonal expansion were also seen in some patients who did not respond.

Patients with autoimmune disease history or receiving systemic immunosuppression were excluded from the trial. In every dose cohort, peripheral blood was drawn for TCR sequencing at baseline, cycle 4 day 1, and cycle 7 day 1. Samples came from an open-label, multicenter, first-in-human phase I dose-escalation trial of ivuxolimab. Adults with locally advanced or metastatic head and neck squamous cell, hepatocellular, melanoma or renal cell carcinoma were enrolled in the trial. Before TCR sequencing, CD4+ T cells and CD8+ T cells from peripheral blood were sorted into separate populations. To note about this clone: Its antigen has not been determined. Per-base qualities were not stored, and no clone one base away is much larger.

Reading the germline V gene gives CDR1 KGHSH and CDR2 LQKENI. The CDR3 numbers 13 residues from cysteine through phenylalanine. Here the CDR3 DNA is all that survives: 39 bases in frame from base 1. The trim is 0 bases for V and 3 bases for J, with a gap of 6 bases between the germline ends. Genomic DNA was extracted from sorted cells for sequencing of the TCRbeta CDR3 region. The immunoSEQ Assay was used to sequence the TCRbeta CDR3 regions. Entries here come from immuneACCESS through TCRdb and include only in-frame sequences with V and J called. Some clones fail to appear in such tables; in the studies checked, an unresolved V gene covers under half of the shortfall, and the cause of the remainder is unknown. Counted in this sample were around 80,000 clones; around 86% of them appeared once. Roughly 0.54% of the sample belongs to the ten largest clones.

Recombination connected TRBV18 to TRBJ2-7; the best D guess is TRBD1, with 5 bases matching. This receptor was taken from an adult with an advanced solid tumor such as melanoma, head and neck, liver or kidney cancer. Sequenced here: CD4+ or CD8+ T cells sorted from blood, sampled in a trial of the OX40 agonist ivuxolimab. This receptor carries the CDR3 CASSPPTVYEQYF. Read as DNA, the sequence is TGTGCCAGCTCACCACCGACAGTCTACGAGCAGTACTTC.